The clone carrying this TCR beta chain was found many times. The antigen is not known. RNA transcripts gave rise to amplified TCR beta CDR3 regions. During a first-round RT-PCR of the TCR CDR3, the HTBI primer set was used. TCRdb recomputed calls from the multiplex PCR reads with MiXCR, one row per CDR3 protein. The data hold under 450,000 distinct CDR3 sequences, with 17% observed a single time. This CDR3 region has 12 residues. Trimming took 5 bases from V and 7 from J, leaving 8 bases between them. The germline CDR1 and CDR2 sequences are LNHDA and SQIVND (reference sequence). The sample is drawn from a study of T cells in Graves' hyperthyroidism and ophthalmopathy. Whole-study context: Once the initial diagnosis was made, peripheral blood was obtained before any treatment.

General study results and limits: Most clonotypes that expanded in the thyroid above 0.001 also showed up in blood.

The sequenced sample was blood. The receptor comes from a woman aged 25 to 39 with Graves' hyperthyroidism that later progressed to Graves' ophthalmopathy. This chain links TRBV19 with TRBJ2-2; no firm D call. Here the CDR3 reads CASSLSLGELFF. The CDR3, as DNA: TGTGCCAGTAGTCTGTCACTCGGGGAGCTGTTTTTT.